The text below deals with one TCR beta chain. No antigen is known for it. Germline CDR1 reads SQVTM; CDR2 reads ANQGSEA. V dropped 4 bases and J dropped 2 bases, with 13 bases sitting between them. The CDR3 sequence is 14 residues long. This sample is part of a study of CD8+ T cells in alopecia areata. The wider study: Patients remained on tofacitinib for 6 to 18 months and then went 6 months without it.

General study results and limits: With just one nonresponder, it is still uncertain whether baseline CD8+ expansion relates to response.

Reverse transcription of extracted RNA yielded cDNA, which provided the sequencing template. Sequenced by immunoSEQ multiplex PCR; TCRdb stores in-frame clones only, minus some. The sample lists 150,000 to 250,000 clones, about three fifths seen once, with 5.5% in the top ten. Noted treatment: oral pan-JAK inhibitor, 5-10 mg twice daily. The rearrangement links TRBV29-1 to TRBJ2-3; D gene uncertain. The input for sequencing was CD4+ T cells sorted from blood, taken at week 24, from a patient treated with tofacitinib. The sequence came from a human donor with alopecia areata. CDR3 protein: CSVGLTRTTDTQYF. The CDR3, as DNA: TGCAGCGTTGGTTTAACTCGGACCACAGATACGCAGTATTTT.